Below, 14 T cell receptor beta chains from the same sample are listed, as sequenced in a study of cytomegalovirus exposure and HLA in healthy donors listed by TCRdb under 2017. The method was the immunoSEQ multiplex PCR assay. A mixture of 60 forward primers for TCR Vbeta segments and 13 reverse primers for TCR Jbeta segments was used in the multiplex PCR. As stored in TCRdb, this immuneACCESS dataset retains in-frame rearrangements with V and J assigned. A fraction of the clones does not appear; measured against another copy, unresolved V genes explain less than half of the discrepancy, and the remainder lacks a known reason. This sample has 150,000 to 200,000 clones in its table, and 80% to 90% of those were observed once. In total, the top ten clones hold 2% to 2.5% of the sample. The sequencing input was PBMCs. The receptors come from a male donor in good health and CMV-seronegative.

The rearrangement uses TRBV5-6 and TRBJ1-1, with 7 bases fitting TRBD1. Germline CDR1 and CDR2: SGHDT and YYEEEE. The V segment lost 2 bases and the J segment 0 bases; nucleotides outside the gene matches: 4. The CDR3 is 15 residues long. The CDR3 loop is CASSLTGVMNTEAFF. The CDR3 nucleotides are TGTGCCAGCAGCTTAACAGGGGTTATGAACACTGAAGCTTTCTTT. The full variable domain, with the rest looked up from reference TRBV5-6 and TRBJ1-1, is DAGVTQSPTHLIKTRGQQVTLRCSPKSGHDTVSWYQQALGQGPQFIFQYYEEEERQRGNFPDRFSGHQFPNYSSELNVNALLLGDSALYLCASSLTGVMNTEAFFGQGTRLTVV.

The CDR3 DNA follows: TGTGCCAGCAGTGTCTTGGTGCAGGGGGCCTCTGGGGCCAACGTCCTGACTTTC. Translated, it gives CASSVLVQGASGANVLTF. The chain joins TRBV2 to TRBJ2-6; TRBD1 agrees at 8 bases. V gave up 4 bases and J gave up 0 bases; unmatched junction bases: 8. Per germline, CDR1 SNHLY and CDR2 FYNNEI. The CDR3 totals 18 residues.

J is TRBJ2-1 and V is TRBV4-3, with a possible D match to TRBD2 (6 bases). This CDR3 comprises 15 residues. Germline V gene lookup returns CDR1 LGHNA and CDR2 YSLEER. V lost 1 base to trimming and J lost 0 bases, with 7 bases between them. In DNA, the CDR3 is TGCGCCAGCAGCCAAGCCGGGAGCTCCTACAATGAGCAGTTCTTC. It encodes CASSQAGSSYNEQFF.

CDR3 loop: CASSREGLVTGELFF. The CDR3 DNA follows: TGCGCCAGCAGCCGAGAGGGACTAGTCACCGGGGAGCTGTTTTTT. The chain is built from TRBV4-1 and TRBJ2-2, with 8 bases fitting TRBD2. Germline CDR1 and CDR2: MGHRA and YSYEKL. V lost 4 bases and J lost 4; bases outside the gene matches: 5. The CDR3 spans 15 residues.

The sample holds one count of this clone. The CDR3 here is CASSAGTSLTDTQYF. The CDR3 region has the DNA TGTGCCAGCAGTGCCGGGACTAGCTTAACAGATACGCAGTATTTT. This chain connects TRBV6-4 to TRBJ2-3; 9 positions agree with TRBD2. The germline V gene has CDR1 MRHNA and CDR2 SNTAGT. Losses at the gene ends were 4 bases for V and 3 bases for J; bases not matched to a gene: 5. The CDR3 covers 15 residues.

The chain is built from TRBV28 and TRBJ2-3; TRBD2 aligns across 8 bases. V was clipped by 2 bases and J by 4 bases; unmatched bases: 8. This CDR3 contains 16 residues. Per germline, CDR1 MDHEN and CDR2 SYDVKM. For the CDR3, the DNA is TGTGCCAGCAGTTTAGTTGCGGGAGGTCTCTCAGATACGCAGTATTTT. Its translation: CASSLVAGGLSDTQYF. Full variable domain (remainder filled in from reference TRBV28 and TRBJ2-3): DVKVTQSSRYLVKRTGEKVFLECVQDMDHENMFWYRQDPGLGLRLIYFSYDVKMKEKGDIPEGYSVSREKKERFSLILESASTNQTSMYLCASSLVAGGLSDTQYFGPGTRLTVL.

The chain couples TRBV27 to TRBJ2-7, with D perhaps TRBD2 (6 bases). V lost 6 bases, J lost 2 bases, and 11 bases lay in between. The CDR3 is 13 residues long. The germline V gene encodes CDR1 MNHEY and CDR2 SMNVEV (reference sequence). The CDR3, as DNA: TGTGCCAGCAGGCGAGCGGGCGCCTACGAGCAGTACTTC. This encodes CASRRAGAYEQYF.

The chain carries TRBV5-4 and TRBJ2-3; 11 bases match TRBD2. The CDR3 is made up of 15 amino acids. V lost 4 bases, J lost 1 base, and 2 bases stayed unmatched. Per germline, CDR1 SGHNT and CDR2 YYREEE (reference sequence). The CDR3 nucleotides are TGTGCCAGCAGCCCGGGACTAGCGGGCACAGATACGCAGTATTTT. This sequence encodes CASSPGLAGTDTQYF.

This chain links TRBV2 with TRBJ2-1, with a possible D match to TRBD1 (6 bases). CDR3 length equals 14 residues. CDR1 is SNHLY, CDR2 FYNNEI, per germline. The germline V and J ends were trimmed by 7 bases and 5 bases, with 15 bases remaining between them. CDR3 region: CASKRGTADNEQFF. CDR3 in DNA: TGTGCCAGCAAGAGGGGGACGGCAGACAATGAGCAGTTCTTC.

The J gene is TRBJ1-1, the V gene TRBV7-2, with TRBD1 identical over 9 bases. Germline CDR1 SGHTA, CDR2 FQGNSA. The V and J ends lost 1 base and 0 bases, in that order; junction bases with no gene match: 12. This CDR3 spans 19 amino acids. The CDR3 coding sequence is TGTGCCAGCAGCTTAGTGGGGATAAACAGGGGGCCCTTGAACACTGAAGCTTTCTTT. Protein product: CASSLVGINRGPLNTEAFF.

The chain is built from TRBV14 and TRBJ1-1; D is undetermined. CDR3 length equals 14 residues. Trimming pared 4 bases from V and 3 bases from J, leaving 12 bases between. Germline assignment: CDR1 SGHDN and CDR2 FVKESK. The CDR3 DNA reads as TGTGCCAGCAGCCCCTTGAATCGGGACACTGAAGCTTTCTTT. Translating it yields CASSPLNRDTEAFF.

This chain connects TRBV6-5 to TRBJ1-3; D is unclear. Germline loops: CDR1 MNHEY, CDR2 SVGAGI. This CDR3 has 16 residues. Trimming took off 0 bases at V and 0 bases at J, with 9 bases between the two ends. For the CDR3, the DNA is TGTGCCAGCAGTTACTCGGGCGGGAACTCTGGAAACACCATATATTTT. This sequence encodes CASSYSGGNSGNTIYF.

This sequence joins TRBV29-1 and TRBJ2-3, with TRBD1 identical over 7 bases. The V and J ends lost 3 bases and 1 base, in that order; junction bases with no gene match: 10. The CDR3 spans 16 residues. Germline assignment: CDR1 SQVTM and CDR2 ANQGSEA. CDR3 region: CSVEGVQGSGTDTQYF. The CDR3 DNA reads TGCAGCGTTGAGGGCGTACAGGGGAGTGGCACAGATACGCAGTATTTT.

This chain links TRBV19 with TRBJ1-4, with 8 positions matching TRBD1. V lost 6 bases to trimming and J lost 0 bases; unmatched junction nucleotides: 9. Germline V gene data show CDR1 as LNHDA and CDR2 as SQIVND (reference sequence). The CDR3 totals 17 residues. The CDR3 nucleotides are TGTGCCAGTAGCCGCCGGGACAGGTCTACAACTAATGAAAAACTGTTTTTT. The encoded protein is CASSRRDRSTTNEKLFF.